This is a list of T cell receptor beta chains from one sample in a study of immune evolution from preneoplasia to lung adenocarcinoma. The assay was immunoSEQ multiplex PCR, and TCRdb's table has in-frame clones only and misses some. This table holds about 21,000 clones, around three quarters found once. What was sequenced was FFPE invasive lung adenocarcinoma tissue. The receptor set was obtained from a person aged 55 to 75 with lung adenocarcinoma. Each CDR3 is given without its conserved first and last residue. Fields, in order: CDR3 protein, clone size, J gene, V gene. Size is omitted from some rows. Given values are once, few, many or a class for expanded clones.

cdr3_aa: ASSLGQGNLYEQY; clone_size: NA; j_call: TRBJ2-7; v_call: TRBV5-1
cdr3_aa: AIKDREVITNEQF; clone_size: NA; j_call: TRBJ2-1; v_call: TRBV10-3
cdr3_aa: ASSLEVGSSGTTDTQY; clone_size: NA; j_call: TRBJ2-3; v_call: TRBV11-2
cdr3_aa: SGRQGWNIQY; clone_size: few; j_call: TRBJ2-4; v_call: TRBV29-1
cdr3_aa: ASVTVQGDQH; clone_size: once; j_call: TRBJ1-5; v_call: TRBV28
cdr3_aa: ASSIGGTAFYSNQPQH; clone_size: NA; j_call: TRBJ1-5; v_call: TRBV19
cdr3_aa: ASSRGVGVGDTQY; clone_size: NA; j_call: TRBJ2-3; v_call: TRBV7-9
cdr3_aa: ASSPRGTSGANVLT; clone_size: NA; j_call: TRBJ2-6; v_call: TRBV5-4
cdr3_aa: ATSPRYQETQY; clone_size: NA; j_call: TRBJ2-5; v_call: TRBV15
cdr3_aa: ATQEGPGQPQH; clone_size: NA; j_call: TRBJ1-5; v_call: TRBV7-2
cdr3_aa: ASSPIREAFNEQY; clone_size: NA; j_call: TRBJ2-7; v_call: TRBV19
cdr3_aa: ASSLGGTGELF; clone_size: few; j_call: TRBJ2-2; v_call: TRBV7-9
cdr3_aa: ASSYGQGTYGYT; clone_size: NA; j_call: TRBJ1-2; v_call: TRBV5-1
cdr3_aa: ASSPLHPRNTGKSCYGYT; clone_size: few; j_call: TRBJ1-2; v_call: TRBV23-1
cdr3_aa: ASSYSANSGTDTQY; clone_size: NA; j_call: TRBJ2-3; v_call: TRBV6-5
cdr3_aa: ASSTRQGVTDTQY; clone_size: NA; j_call: TRBJ2-3; v_call: TRBV19
cdr3_aa: ASSLAEGEDQPQH; clone_size: NA; j_call: TRBJ1-5; v_call: TRBV7-8
cdr3_aa: ASSIGQDSEEQY; clone_size: NA; j_call: TRBJ2-7; v_call: TRBV5-8
cdr3_aa: ASSLDGGRIGAQH; clone_size: NA; j_call: TRBJ1-5; v_call: TRBV5-4
cdr3_aa: ASSLGRRRNTGELF; clone_size: NA; j_call: TRBJ2-2; v_call: TRBV7-9
cdr3_aa: ASSTRTGRGQPQH; clone_size: NA; j_call: TRBJ1-5; v_call: TRBV4-1
cdr3_aa: ASSFSRTSGDYEQY; clone_size: NA; j_call: TRBJ2-7; v_call: TRBV7-8
cdr3_aa: ASSQESAGGLETQY; clone_size: NA; j_call: TRBJ2-5; v_call: TRBV4-1
cdr3_aa: ASSLGASGLAGGDTQY; clone_size: NA; j_call: TRBJ2-3; v_call: TRBV7-7
cdr3_aa: ASSLTGTDTQY; clone_size: NA; j_call: TRBJ2-3; v_call: TRBV5-6
cdr3_aa: ASSLDKRLVF; clone_size: few; j_call: TRBJ2-1; v_call: TRBV11-2
cdr3_aa: ASSLAGTGVNQPQH; clone_size: NA; j_call: TRBJ1-5; v_call: TRBV5-5
cdr3_aa: ASSRDAPATYNEQF; clone_size: NA; j_call: TRBJ2-1; v_call: TRBV7-9